This T cell receptor beta chain is drawn from a study of blood T cell repertoires in COVID-19 (dated by TCRdb to between 2020 and 2021). In the study overall: Samples covering the acute and convalescent phases of COVID-19 were provided by collaborators in the United States, Italy and Spain. The prospective study material was composed of cDNA or gDNA derived from T cells, B-cell-depleted T cells, or PBMCs. Deeply sampled blood TCRbeta repertoires from subjects exposed to, actively infected with, or recovered from COVID-19 were included in the dataset. A freely available public database, intended as a resource for researchers studying the immune response to SARS-CoV-2, is where the repertoires were released. The samples were drawn from the first 160 participants of the ongoing ImmuneRACE study and from over 950 subjects provided by 6 global collaborators. Sample metadata almost always included a de-identified subject ID, COVID-19 status, age in years and sex. Where HLA class I and class II types were available, the types were taken from metadata supplied by the sample provider, not from assay-based typing.

TCRbeta CDR3 regions were amplified from genomic DNA by means of the immunoSEQ Assay, a bias-controlled multiplex PCR. Per the original workflow: Nucleated cell counts per sample were estimated from amplification of reference gene primers within the assay. To quantify the absolute abundance of each unique TCRbeta CDR3 rearrangement, sequence reads were collapsed and filtered. Productive Simpson clonality was computed per sample as the square root of Simpson's diversity index over productive rearrangements. TCRdb holds this immuneACCESS table with in-frame rearrangements only. Some clones are missing; in checked studies, unresolved V genes explain under half, and the rest has no known cause. The DNA gave D and trimming, while V, J and clone size come from that table. A total of approximately 90,000 clones appear in this sample, more than 65% of them only once. The ten largest clones represent just under 25% of the sample.

Points the paper makes about the study in general: The amount of clinical and demographic metadata varied by source and participant and was provided uncurated.

The germline V gene sets CDR1 to MGHRA and CDR2 to YSYEKL. The CDR3 runs 17 amino acids, cysteine and phenylalanine included. Only the CDR3 portion is preserved as DNA: 51 bases, with reading frame beginning at the first base. V is pruned by 3 bases and J by 2 bases, leaving 10 bases of the junction without a gene match. Whole blood was collected in K2EDTA tubes by collaborating institutions according to the institutions' own protocols. For TCRbeta analysis, collaborators shipped samples as frozen whole blood, isolated PBMCs, or DNA extracted from either of those sample types. As regards this clone: No cognate antigen has been identified for it. No base quality information exists; no much larger clone differs at one position.

This clonotype originated in a man aged 55-75 years with acute or convalescent COVID-19. The sequenced material came from peripheral blood. The rearranged chain carries TRBV4-1 and TRBJ2-3; 8 bases in the junction line up with TRBD2. The CDR3 sequence is CASSQPERGRPTDTQYF. The DNA sequence reads TGCGCCAGCAGCCAGCCTGAGCGGGGGCGTCCCACAGATACGCAGTATTTT.